The sequence of this T cell receptor beta chain was determined in a study of T cell changes during pregnancy in multiple sclerosis. This table comes from immunoSEQ multiplex PCR, and its TCRdb copy is limited to in-frame clones, with some not included. The repertoire includes roughly 32,000 clones, 89% of them detected once, and roughly 11% sits in the top ten. Germline loops: CDR1 SGHTA, CDR2 FQGNSA. Trimming took off 4 bases at V and 0 bases at J, with 10 bases between the two ends. The CDR3 loop spans 15 amino acids. The receptor was isolated from a female donor with multiple sclerosis, enrolled in a pregnancy study. The sample was CD8+ T cells from peripheral blood mononuclear cells, taken in the third trimester of pregnancy. The chain joins TRBV7-2 to TRBJ1-3; D unresolved. In DNA, the CDR3 is TGTGCCAGCAGCTCCTCTCCGAGCTCTGGAAACACCATATATTTT. Its translation is CASSSSPSSGNTIYF.